These 18 T cell receptor beta chains came from one sample sequenced in a study of T cell responses to AZD1222 COVID-19 vaccine. The repertoire was sequenced with immunoSEQ multiplex PCR; TCRdb's copy has only in-frame clones and lacks some. This sample has 60,000 to 95,000 clones; about nine tenths occur once, and the top ten carry more than 15%. The sample was peripheral blood, taken 28 days after the second AZD1222 dose. These receptor sequences come from an adult who received the AZD1222 COVID-19 vaccine.

With regard to this clone: Other DNA sequences in the sample encode the same CDR3. This chain links TRBV15 with TRBJ1-1; D ambiguous. The CDR3 has 13 residues. Per germline, CDR1 LNHNV and CDR2 YYDKDF (reference sequence). The V end was cut by 1 base, the J end by 1 base, with 4 bases between. The CDR3 DNA reads TGTGCCACCAGCAGAGTGGGGAACACTGAAGCTTTCTTT. Amino acid sequence: CATSRVGNTEAFF.

V is TRBV5-1 and J is TRBJ2-5; a possible D gene is TRBD1 (6 bases). V lost 0 bases and J lost 3, with 15 bases in between. The CDR3 is made up of 16 amino acids. The germline CDR1 and CDR2 sequences are SGHRS and YFSETQ. As DNA, the CDR3 is TGCGCCAGCAGCTTGGGACAGGTCACCTTAAAAGAGACCCAGTACTTC. Translating it yields CASSLGQVTLKETQYF. Filled out from reference TRBV5-1 and TRBJ2-5, the complete variable domain reads KAGVTQTPRYLIKTRGQQVTLSCSPISGHRSVSWYQQTPGQGLQFLFEYFSETQRNKGNFPGRFSGRQFSNSRSEMNVSTLELGDSALYLCASSLGQVTLKETQYFGPGTRLLVL.

V gene TRBV15 combines with J gene TRBJ1-6, with a possible D match to TRBD1 (6 bases). CDR1 is LNHNV and CDR2 is YYDKDF in the germline V gene (reference sequence). The CDR3 consists of 14 residues. The germline V and J ends were trimmed by 0 bases and 7 bases, with 7 bases remaining between them. CDR3 coding DNA: TGTGCCACCAGCAGAGATCAGGGGAATTCACCCCTCCACTTT. Amino acids: CATSRDQGNSPLHF.

V usage is TRBV5-1 and J usage is TRBJ1-6; no firm D call. This CDR3 is 13 amino acids long. V shed 4 bases and J shed 13 bases, with 15 bases lying between them. Germline assignment: CDR1 SGHRS and CDR2 YFSETQ. The CDR3 DNA reads TGCGCCAGCAGCCCGCGATCGGAGGGCCCCCTCCACTTT. Protein product: CASSPRSEGPLHF. The full variable domain, completed using reference TRBV5-1 and TRBJ1-6, is KAGVTQTPRYLIKTRGQQVTLSCSPISGHRSVSWYQQTPGQGLQFLFEYFSETQRNKGNFPGRFSGRQFSNSRSEMNVSTLELGDSALYLCASSPRSEGPLHFGNGTRLTVT.

This clone has just one count. This chain uses TRBV30 with TRBJ2-7; D might be TRBD1 (6 bases). The CDR3 length is 13 residues. Trimming stripped 3 bases from V and 2 bases from J, with 11 bases between. Germline CDR1 and CDR2: GTSNPN and SVGIG (reference sequence). The CDR3, as DNA: TGTGCCTGGAGCGAGGACAGTCCCTACGAGCAGTACTTC. Its protein is CAWSEDSPYEQYF.

The chain recombines TRBV30 with TRBJ2-7, with D possibly TRBD2 on 5 matching bases. Germline CDR1 and CDR2: GTSNPN and SVGIG (reference sequence). The CDR3 spans 13 residues. Trimming removed 2 bases at V and 3 bases at J, with 11 bases between. The CDR3 spells CAWSPNGDYEQYF. CDR3 DNA: TGTGCCTGGAGTCCCAACGGGGACTACGAGCAGTACTTC.

This chain connects TRBV7-2 to TRBJ2-1; D is undetermined. Trimming removed 1 base at V and 4 bases at J, with 11 bases between. This CDR3 is built from 15 residues. Germline-derived CDR1 and CDR2 are SGHTA and FQGNSA. The CDR3 region has the DNA TGTGCCAGCAGCTTAGGCAGAAAGGCTTACAATGAGCAGTTCTTC. Its translation: CASSLGRKAYNEQFF.

V is TRBV6-5 and J is TRBJ1-1; D remains ambiguous. Trimming removed 9 bases from V and 1 base from J, with 3 bases in between. The CDR3 has 10 amino acids. Germline-derived CDR1 and CDR2 are MNHEY and SVGAGI. CDR3: CASGNTEAFF. The CDR3 DNA sequence: TGTGCCAGTGGGAACACTGAAGCTTTCTTT.

The chain employs TRBV7-8 and TRBJ2-7; 8 positions agree with TRBD1. Trimming took 4 bases from V and 2 from J; bases not matched to a gene: 7. The germline gives CDR1 SGHVS, CDR2 FQNEAQ. The CDR3 has 15 residues. The chain's CDR3 is CASSSEDRATYEQYF. The CDR3 coding sequence is TGTGCCAGCAGCTCGGAGGACAGGGCTACCTACGAGCAGTACTTC.

The chain joins TRBV18 to TRBJ2-2; 8 bases match TRBD1. Germline V gives CDR1 KGHSH, CDR2 LQKENI. The junction had 3 bases not matched to a gene; V was cut back by 1 base and J by 5 bases. The CDR3 has 15 residues. CDR3 in amino acids: CASSPRQGRTGELFF. The CDR3 DNA reads TGTGCCAGCTCACCACGACAGGGGAGGACCGGGGAGCTGTTTTTT.

The chain has TRBV7-8 and TRBJ1-2; possible D gene TRBD1, 6 bases. The CDR3 totals 14 residues. CDR1 SGHVS and CDR2 FQNEAQ come from the germline V gene. The ends were cut back, 0 bases at V and 1 base at J, with 6 bases in the middle. In DNA, the CDR3 is TGTGCCAGCAGCTTAGCAGGGGGTAACTATGGCTACACCTTC. It codes for CASSLAGGNYGYTF.

The chain uses TRBV2 and TRBJ2-5; the D gene is possibly TRBD2 (5 bases). CDR1 is SNHLY, CDR2 FYNNEI, per germline. This CDR3 spans 13 amino acids. V was clipped by 7 bases and J by 2 bases, with 11 bases between them. The CDR3 protein is CASTAGNQETQYF. CDR3 coding DNA: TGTGCCAGCACGGCCGGGAATCAAGAGACCCAGTACTTC.

The chain uses TRBV30 and TRBJ2-7, with TRBD1 matching over 8 bases. Germline V gene lookup returns CDR1 GTSNPN and CDR2 SVGIG (reference sequence). V lost 1 base to trimming and J lost 1 base; unmatched junction nucleotides: 6. The CDR3 covers 15 residues. As DNA, the CDR3 is TGTGCCTGGAGTGGCCGGGACAGGAATTCCTACGAGCAGTACTTC. This translates into CAWSGRDRNSYEQYF.

This clone was detected only a few times. The V gene is TRBV24-1, the J gene TRBJ2-1, with D perhaps matching TRBD1 or TRBD2 (5 bases each). Per the germline V gene, CDR1 is KGHDR and CDR2 is SFDVKD. This CDR3 contains 15 residues. Trimming shortened V by 10 bases and J by 4 bases, and 19 bases separated the two germline ends. The CDR3 here is CATSAGTPGYNEQFF. The CDR3 DNA reads TGTGCCACTTCAGCCGGGACCCCCGGTTACAATGAGCAGTTCTTC.

In its sample, this clone was seen a few times. V is TRBV5-1 and J is TRBJ1-2; 10 nucleotides match TRBD1. V shed 4 bases and J 6 bases; nucleotides not matched to a gene: 3. Germline-derived CDR1 and CDR2 are SGHRS and YFSETQ. The CDR3 loop spans 13 amino acids. DNA of the CDR3: TGCGCCAGCAGCGGAGGGACAGGGGATGGCTACACCTTC. It specifies CASSGGTGDGYTF.

V is TRBV4-2 and J is TRBJ1-1; perhaps TRBD1 as D (6 bases). Trimming took off 1 base at V and 3 bases at J, with 12 bases between the two ends. The CDR3 runs to 15 residues. CDR1 LGHNA and CDR2 YNFKEQ come from the germline V gene. CDR3 nucleotides: TGTGCCAGCAGCCAAGCAGGGGATCGTGACACTGAAGCTTTCTTT. Protein product: CASSQAGDRDTEAFF.

The chain joins TRBV27 to TRBJ2-7, with TRBD1 matching 8 bases. The CDR3 loop spans 15 amino acids. Germline trimming cut 3 bases from V and 2 bases from J; bases unmatched to any gene: 6. Per the germline V gene, CDR1 is MNHEY and CDR2 is SMNVEV (reference sequence). CDR3 coding DNA: TGTGCCAGCAGTTTCTCCGGGACAGGACCCTACGAGCAGTACTTC. Amino acid sequence: CASSFSGTGPYEQYF.

The rearrangement uses TRBV29-1 and TRBJ1-2, with 9 nucleotides matching TRBD1. CDR1 and CDR2 (germline): SQVTM, ANQGSEA. This CDR3 has 13 amino acids. J was trimmed by 8 bases and V by 7 bases; bases with no gene match: 11. CDR3 sequence reads: CSAPGQGQEGYTF. Written as DNA, the CDR3 is TGCAGCGCGCCGGGACAGGGACAGGAAGGCTACACCTTC.